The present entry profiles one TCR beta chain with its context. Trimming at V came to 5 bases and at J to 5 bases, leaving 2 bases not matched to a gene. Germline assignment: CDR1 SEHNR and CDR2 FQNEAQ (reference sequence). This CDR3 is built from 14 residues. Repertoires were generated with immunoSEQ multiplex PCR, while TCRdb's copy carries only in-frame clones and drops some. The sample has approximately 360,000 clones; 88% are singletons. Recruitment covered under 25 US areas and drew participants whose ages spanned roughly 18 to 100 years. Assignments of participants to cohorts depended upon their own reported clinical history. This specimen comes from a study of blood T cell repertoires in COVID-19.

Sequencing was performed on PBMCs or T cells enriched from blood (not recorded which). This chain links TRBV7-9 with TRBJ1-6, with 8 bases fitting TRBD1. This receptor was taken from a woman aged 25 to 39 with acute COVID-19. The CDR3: CASSAGGNNSPLHF. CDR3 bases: TGTGCCAGCAGCGCAGGGGGCAATAATTCACCCCTCCACTTT.